The source of this T cell receptor beta chain is a study of blood T cells in healthy people across ages. The authors drew about 10 milliliters of peripheral blood from each donor. CDR3 size: 15 residues. Trimming took 6 bases from V and 7 from J, leaving 22 bases between them. Per the germline V gene, CDR1 is MDHEN and CDR2 is SYDVKM. With a J-beta primer mix and a sample-barcoded 5' primer, a second PCR ran roughly 6 to 11 cycles. Each of the cDNA molecules was tagged by a template-switch adaptor with 12 random nucleotides. MiXCR was run by TCRdb on the 5' RACE reads, yielding one entry per CDR3 protein. The sample consists of about 760,000 distinct CDR3 sequences, about 61% of them appearing once.

The chain is built from TRBV28 and TRBJ2-7, with D possibly being TRBD1 (6 bases). The TCR comes from a man aged 40-50 years in good health. Specimen: blood. CDR3: CASSSETTGPGEQYF. CDR3 DNA: TGTGCCAGCAGCTCCGAAACGACAGGCCCTGGGGAGCAGTACTTC.